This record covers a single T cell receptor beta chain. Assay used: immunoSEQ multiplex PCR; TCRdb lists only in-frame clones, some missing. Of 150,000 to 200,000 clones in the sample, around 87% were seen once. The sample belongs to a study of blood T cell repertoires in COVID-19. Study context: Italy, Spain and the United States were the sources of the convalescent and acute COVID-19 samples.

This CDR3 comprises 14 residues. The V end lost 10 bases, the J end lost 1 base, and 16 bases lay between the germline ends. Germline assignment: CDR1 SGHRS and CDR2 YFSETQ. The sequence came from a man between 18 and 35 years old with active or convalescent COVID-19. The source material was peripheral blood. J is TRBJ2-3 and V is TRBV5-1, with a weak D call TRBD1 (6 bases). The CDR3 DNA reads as TGCGCCGACTACCGGGACACTCGCACAGATACGCAGTATTTT. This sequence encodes CADYRDTRTDTQYF.